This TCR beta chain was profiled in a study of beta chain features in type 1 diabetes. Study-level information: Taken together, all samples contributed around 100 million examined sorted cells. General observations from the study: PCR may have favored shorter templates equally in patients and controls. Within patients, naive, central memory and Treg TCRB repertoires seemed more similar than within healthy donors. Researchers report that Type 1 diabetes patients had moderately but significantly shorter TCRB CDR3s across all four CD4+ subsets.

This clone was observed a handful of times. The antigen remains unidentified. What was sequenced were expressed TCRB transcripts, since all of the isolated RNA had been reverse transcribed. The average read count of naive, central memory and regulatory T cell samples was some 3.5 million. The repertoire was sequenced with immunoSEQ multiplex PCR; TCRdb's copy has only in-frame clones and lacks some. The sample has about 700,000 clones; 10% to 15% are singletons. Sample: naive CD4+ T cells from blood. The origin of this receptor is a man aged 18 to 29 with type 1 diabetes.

Here the CDR3 reads CASNGQGRGELFF. CDR3 DNA sequence: TGTGCCAGCAACGGACAGGGGCGCGGGGAGCTGTTTTTT. The V and J genes are TRBV6-1 and TRBJ2-2, with TRBD1 matching over 9 bases. Germline CDR1 is MNHNS and CDR2 is SASEGT. V shed 7 bases and J 7 bases; nucleotides not matched to a gene: 4. The CDR3 is 13 amino acids.